The 17 T cell receptor beta chains below come from one sample, sequenced in a study of tumor-infiltrating lymphocytes in oesophageal squamous cell carcinoma. Each CDR3 protein gets one entry after TCRdb re-called the PCR reads with MiXCR. The data hold over 10,000 distinct CDR3 sequences, with around 50% observed a single time. Input material: esophageal tumor tissue. These TCRs come from a female donor with esophageal squamous cell carcinoma.

A note on this clonotype: One junction end disagrees with the germline gene, perhaps due to a read error. The chain is built from TRBV7-2 and TRBJ2-1; 8 positions match TRBD1. Germline values: CDR1 SGHTA, CDR2 FQGNSA. The CDR3 is made up of 15 amino acids. CDR3 protein: CASSSRQGSLTPLHF. In DNA form, the CDR3 reads TGTGCCAGCAGCTCTCGACAGGGGTCACTCACACCCCTCCACTTC.

This sequence joins TRBV7-9 and TRBJ2-3; TRBD2 matches 13 bases. Germline CDR1 SEHNR, CDR2 FQNEAQ (reference sequence). This CDR3 contains 17 residues. The V and J ends lost 5 bases and 0 bases, in that order; junction bases with no gene match: 5. CDR3: CASSPLAGGMSTDTQYF. As DNA, the CDR3 is TGTGCCAGCAGCCCACTAGCGGGGGGGATGAGCACAGATACGCAGTATTTT. Full variable domain (remainder filled in from reference TRBV7-9 and TRBJ2-3): DTGVSQNPRHKITKRGQNVTFRCDPISEHNRLYWYRQTLGQGPEFLTYFQNEAQLEKSRLLSDRFSAERPKGSFSTLEIQRTEQGDSAMYLCASSPLAGGMSTDTQYFGPGTRLTVL.

V usage is TRBV6-1 and J usage is TRBJ2-1; D is possibly TRBD1 (5 bases). This CDR3 has 13 residues. Germline CDR1 and CDR2: MNHNS and SASEGT. Between the trimmed V and J ends, which lost 5 bases and 7 bases, there was a span of 12 bases. CDR3 sequence: CASSYPWTNEQFF. The CDR3 DNA follows: TGTGCCAGCAGTTACCCATGGACAAATGAGCAGTTCTTC.

The genes are TRBV7-9 and TRBJ2-3; D may be TRBD1 or TRBD2 (5 bases each). The CDR3 consists of 15 residues. The V end was cut by 5 bases, the J end by 0 bases, with 12 bases between. Germline V gene lookup returns CDR1 SEHNR and CDR2 FQNEAQ (reference sequence). CDR3 sequence (DNA): TGTGCCAGCAGCCCAAGAGGGGTTAGCACAGATACGCAGTATTTT. Amino acid sequence: CASSPRGVSTDTQYF.

The rearrangement links TRBV7-2 to TRBJ2-5; weak D call: TRBD1 (5 bases). The DNA end is a closer match to TRBJ2-3, so the J assignment may be wrong. This CDR3 has 15 residues. From germline, CDR1 is SGHTA and CDR2 FQGNSA. This CDR3 reads CASSFTQASRDTQYF. The CDR3 region has the DNA TGTGCCAGCAGCTTCACACAGGCTTCAAGGGATACGCAGTATTTT.

The chain couples TRBV10-3 to TRBJ2-5; 9 positions match TRBD1. The J call may not be correct, given that the DNA end is closer to TRBJ2-7. Germline CDR1 and CDR2: ENHRY and SYGVKD. CDR3 length: 15 amino acids. The CDR3 region is CAISESTGGAYEQYF. The CDR3, as DNA: TGTGCCATCAGTGAGTCGACAGGGGGAGCCTACGAGCAGTACTTC.

This clonotype has more than one count but fewer than ten. This chain links TRBV7-6 with TRBJ2-5; D call uncertain. Germline lookup yields CDR1 SGHVS and CDR2 FNYEAQ. V shed 2 bases and J shed 3 bases, with 7 bases lying between them. The CDR3 is 13 amino acids. CDR3 sequence: CASSLRQKETQYF. CDR3 coding DNA: TGTGCCAGCAGCTTAAGGCAGAAAGAGACCCAGTACTTC. The whole variable domain, filled in from reference TRBV7-6 and TRBJ2-5, reads GAGVSQSPRYKVTKRGQDVALRCDPISGHVSLYWYRQALGQGPEFLTYFNYEAQQDKSGLPNDRFSAERPEGSISTLTIQRTEQRDSAMYRCASSLRQKETQYFGPGTRLLVL.

V gene TRBV24-1 combines with J gene TRBJ2-1; 15 bases are a match to TRBD2. V was clipped by 2 bases and J by 0 bases; unmatched bases: 7. CDR3 length: 20 residues. The V gene's germline CDR1 is KGHDR and CDR2 SFDVKD. CDR3 nucleotide sequence: TGTGCCACCAGTGATTCGTTCCCGGGACTAGCGGGGGGCTCCTACAATGAGCAGTTCTTC. This translates into CATSDSFPGLAGGSYNEQFF.

This clonotype was recorded once. The chain is built from TRBV28 and TRBJ2-7; D may be TRBD1 (5 bases). The DNA end is more similar to TRBJ2-5, so the J call may be wrong. CDR1 is MDHEN and CDR2 is SYDVKM in the germline V gene. This CDR3 comprises 18 residues. The CDR3 nucleotides read TGTGCCAGCAGTTCGCACCTCCGACAGACGAGAAACGAAGAGACCCAGTACTTC. Residues: CASSSHLRQTRNEETQYF.

J is TRBJ2-5 and V is TRBV7-6; D call uncertain. The end of the DNA fits TRBJ1-5 better, so the J call may be wrong. The germline V gene has CDR1 SGHVS and CDR2 FNYEAQ. This CDR3 has 13 amino acids. The CDR3 coding sequence is TGTGCCAGCAGCTTAAACGGGTTCCAGCCCCAGCATTTT. As protein: CASSLNGFQPQHF.

The rearrangement links TRBV24-1 to TRBJ2-5; TRBD1 matches 8 bases. The DNA end is a closer match to TRBJ1-2, so the J assignment may be wrong. In germline, CDR1 is KGHDR, CDR2 SFDVKD. The CDR3 has 14 amino acids. The DNA of the CDR3 is TGTGCCACCAGTGACTGGACAGGGAGCTATGGCTACACCTTC. Translation: CATSDWTGSYGYTF.

The chain combines TRBV7-9 with TRBJ2-5; tentatively, D is TRBD2 (5 bases). The end of the DNA aligns better with TRBJ2-7, so the J call may be wrong. The CDR3 extends over 15 amino acids. CDR1 is SEHNR, CDR2 FQNEAQ, per germline (reference sequence). The CDR3 DNA reads TGTGCCAGCAGCTTAGGTTATGGGAGAAACTACGAGCAGTACTTC. This gives the protein CASSLGYGRNYEQYF.

This clonotype has just a few counts. The gene calls are TRBV7-8 and TRBJ2-7; 7 nucleotides agree with TRBD2. With the DNA end fitting TRBJ2-1 better, the J assignment may be wrong. The germline gives CDR1 SGHVS, CDR2 FQNEAQ. The CDR3 is 15 residues long. CDR3 bases: TGTGCCAGCAGCCTGGGAGGGGCCACCTACAATGAGCAGTTCTTC. This codes for CASSLGGATYNEQFF.

This clonotype was counted between two and nine times. This chain connects TRBV7-8 to TRBJ2-1, with 8 bases aligning to TRBD2. The CDR3 runs 17 residues. The V and J ends lost 1 base and 4 bases, in that order; junction bases with no gene match: 9. Per germline, CDR1 SGHVS and CDR2 FQNEAQ. The CDR3 DNA follows: TGTGCCAGCAGCTTAGTGGTCGCGGGAGGTGGGTACAATGAGCAGTTCTTC. Protein sequence: CASSLVVAGGGYNEQFF.

This clonotype was recorded only once. This rearrangement joins TRBV7-8 to TRBJ1-2, with a weak D call TRBD1 (5 bases). The germline V and J ends were trimmed by 1 base and 0 bases, with 15 bases remaining between them. The germline gives CDR1 SGHVS, CDR2 FQNEAQ. This CDR3 has 17 residues. CDR3 protein: CASSLEVWGGSNYGYTF. The CDR3 region has the DNA TGTGCCAGCAGCTTAGAAGTTTGGGGGGGATCTAACTATGGCTACACCTTC.

The V and J genes are TRBV5-1 and TRBJ2-5; D not resolved. The germline CDR1 and CDR2 sequences are SGHRS and YFSETQ. V was clipped by 2 bases and J by 1 base, with 9 bases between them. This CDR3 is built from 14 residues. This chain's CDR3 is CASSFAGAQETQYF. As DNA, the CDR3 is TGCGCCAGCAGCTTTGCCGGAGCCCAAGAGACCCAGTACTTC.

The CDR3 DNA is TGTGCCAGCAGTCCAGGGGACATCTCCTACGAGCAGTACTTC. Protein product: CASSPGDISYEQYF. The rearrangement uses TRBV12-3 or TRBV12-4 and TRBJ2-7, with D tentatively TRBD1 (6 bases). The CDR3 is 14 amino acids. Trimming cost V 5 bases and J 0 bases, with 11 bases left between them.